The sequence of this T cell receptor beta chain was determined in a study of cytomegalovirus exposure and HLA in healthy donors listed by TCRdb under 2017. The study in broad terms: An earlier analysis of about 560 of the donors reported 250 to 300 Gb of sequence data and 95 million to 140 million unique TCR beta sequences obtained from about 170 million T cells. Typing coverage differed by locus: A, B, C, DRB1 and DQB1 were typed in roughly 620-640 donors, DQA1 in about 560, DPA1 in around 600, and DPB1 in just under 480. Approximately 310 gigabases of sequencing data and 78 million or so unique TCR sequences were included in an early release covering around 600 HLA-typed donors. A later analysis re-examined previously published TCR beta repertoires from around 670 donors and added high-resolution HLA genotyping to investigate patterns of TCR occurrence. Donor age, sex, ethnicity and CMV serostatus were compiled alongside the repertoire data. Along with the approximately 600-subject first cohort, a separate validation cohort of over a hundred different subjects was used. The T cell repertoires of some 670 subjects were profiled by immunosequencing and related to cytomegalovirus serostatus. The study was designed to test whether signatures of past pathogen exposure could be identified by cataloging public T cell receptors. In an earlier analysis of roughly 540 of the donors, high-throughput TCR beta sequencing was used to judge whether each TCR beta V gene segment behaved as functional or pseudogenic. High-throughput TCR immunosequencing, statistical association of individual TCRs with disease status, and machine learning were combined to predict cytomegalovirus infection status. In a later genetic analysis, genome-wide SNP genotypes for about three fifths of the roughly 670 donors were used, and that subset was treated as a discovery cohort. Every discovery cohort repertoire had been produced on one sequencing platform. The later analysis used no new phenotypic data to find candidate immune exposures, relying instead on TCR beta sequences and their occurrence across donors. About five DR-DQ haplotypes were treated as single units for association and clustering because of strong linkage in the cohort. HLA typing included class I and class II loci at four-digit resolution. On average, around 230,000 unique TCR beta nucleotide sequences were sequenced per donor among 398 genotyped donors of the cohort, with 15% to 20% of those sequences being non-productive. Of the 300 to 400 genotyped donors, over 65% fell in the genetic ancestry cluster associated with self-reported Caucasian donors.

The cohort consisted of some 670 healthy bone marrow donors. Cohort members were all nominally healthy when sampled, although unrecorded immune exposures were likely present. The donor tested CMV seropositive and was one of the 289 seropositive cohort members. Each donor provided a peripheral blood sample, and peripheral blood mononuclear cells were used for TCR beta sequencing. The Qiagen DNeasy Blood Extraction Kit was used to extract genomic DNA from the blood cell samples. CDR1 is given as MNHNY and CDR2 as SVGAGI, both from the germline V gene (reference sequence). The CDR3 has 13 amino acids, counting the end cysteine and phenylalanine. Solely the CDR3 DNA is kept, with 39 bases framed from the first base. V loses 1 base of germline sequence and J loses 10 bases, and the interval between the two ends is 11 bases. Libraries were constructed by the immunoSEQ multiplex PCR assay. For the multiplex PCR, a mixture combining 60 forward primers for TCR Vbeta segments and 13 reverse primers for TCR Jbeta segments was used. Amplification of the CDR3 region of rearranged TCR beta genes was performed with a multiplex PCR assay on genomic DNA. Amplified TCR beta libraries were sequenced as 87-base-pair reads on the Illumina HiSeq System. In the authors' own workflow: A later analysis tallied around 80 million unique TCR beta chains across the 550 to 850 repertoires, and approximately 12 million of those chains were shared by two or more donors. A nearest-neighbor algorithm error-corrected the raw reads and collapsed the reads into unique sequences, merging closely related sequences to remove PCR and sequencing errors. Alignment of CDR3 sequences to IMGT reference sequences was used to assign V, D and J gene segments. For a sequence to be retained, a match of at least six nucleotides to both a V gene segment and a J gene segment was required. Rearrangements were called productive when the CDR3 lacked stop codons and stayed in frame with V and J; all others were non-productive. CDR3 was defined according to IMGT convention as the region running from the second conserved V-encoded cysteine to the conserved J-encoded phenylalanine. The earlier analysis of about 610 of the donors excluded any sequence lacking an unambiguous match to a single V gene segment. In an earlier analysis of a few hundred of the donors, a V segment was called functional when productive rearrangements were above 56.7%, and segregating when the standard deviation between donors exceeded 5%. A statistical classification framework was developed to diagnose cytomegalovirus status using the catalog of TCR beta chain sequences. A later analysis assigned V and J genes by comparing TCR nucleotide sequences with IMGT/GENE-DB human TR gene sequences. Using the TCRdist pipeline, a later analysis assigned CDR3 sequences along with most-parsimonious VDJ recombination scenarios. In a later analysis, each TCR beta chain was defined by its CDR3 amino acid sequence together with its V-gene family, and reads without a unique V-gene family were excluded. To address suspected cross-contamination and a sequencing artifact, a later analysis removed 450 to 700 highly shared, low-generation-probability nucleotide sequences. In a later analysis, a clonal expansion index was calculated for each public chain from normalized within-repertoire ranks of inferred template counts. Generation probabilities in a later analysis came from a VDJ recombination model fitted to out-of-frame rearrangements, and those results were checked against IGoR. A later analysis scored TCR-TCR, TCR-HLA and TCR-CMV co-occurrence with hypergeometric tests, applying a repertoire-size bias correction to TCR pairs. A later analysis estimated false discovery rates by permuting HLA or CMV assignments 20 times. In a later analysis, co-occurring TCRs were grouped with DBSCAN, and TCRdist sequence similarity was added when clustering was performed within HLA-allele-positive subsets. For co-occurrence clustering, repertoires with fewer than 30,000 or more than 120,000 public chains were excluded, along with about five repertoires with anomalous nucleotide sharing. Sourced from immuneACCESS, this table was stored by TCRdb with only in-frame sequences that have V and J called. A share of the clones is absent; for the studies checked, an unresolved V gene accounts for under half, and the remainder has no known explanation. The V and J calls and clone size were taken over from that table, and D and trimming were inferred from the DNA. This sample lists more than 150,000 clones; 80% were detected once. The ten largest clones capture 1.4% of the sample.

Concerning this clone itself: Its cognate antigen has yet to be identified. Base-call qualities are not available, and no considerably larger clone is one nucleotide away.

General findings and caveats noted by the study authors: In a later genetic analysis, a missense DCLRE1C variant was associated with V-gene and J-gene trimming of TCR beta chains, and the association was replicated in an independent cohort. Correlated functional status among segregating V segments might reflect linkage disequilibrium, but an unknown experimental factor could not be ruled out. Roughly uniform sequencing depth across donors was assumed in presence/absence analyses, although this assumption may not hold. Several of the top co-occurrence clusters appeared to be linked to parvovirus B19, influenza, CMV and Epstein-Barr virus, according to a later analysis. In a later analysis, HLA-associated TCR beta chains were found to be more clonally expanded and to have lower generation probabilities than equally common non-associated chains. The cohort was sequenced for TCR beta chains only, and without alpha or paired-chain data the features that could be detected were limited. According to a later analysis, TCR association rates differed among HLA loci, with DRB1 alleles showing the most associated TCRs and HLA-C alleles showing the fewest. According to a later genetic analysis, donors in an Asian-associated ancestry cluster had fewer N-insertions in productive TCRs than the approximately 630-donor mean. Cytomegalovirus status was reported to be diagnosed by the classifier with high specificity and sensitivity in both the original and validation cohorts. A later analysis associated approximately 17,000 TCR beta sequences with specific HLA alleles at a false discovery rate of 0.05. Across donors, most TCR sequences were observed very rarely, whereas some public TCRs were present in many individuals. In an earlier analysis of 450 to 750 of the donors, most TCR beta V segments appeared in productive rearrangements about 87% or about 30% of the time, broadly matching IMGT annotations. For the cohort, immune exposure information was limited to CMV serostatus. A further reported finding was that TCR beta sequences accurately predicted the HLA-A and HLA-B alleles for most subjects in the first cohort. Strong co-occurrence of HLA alleles, especially DR and DQ, made assigning TCR associations to individual alleles difficult. A cluster of highly shared sequence variants was judged likely to be a technical artifact of the sequencing pipeline. In the study, approximately 160 TCR beta chains were listed as associated with cytomegalovirus. Over 15 rarely observed V segments, including chromosome 9 orphons, were excluded from the earlier analysis of just under 600 of the donors because counts were too low. Because HLA typing was unavailable for some donors at each locus, only the typed subset was used in association tests. In vitro tests confirmed that a few of the cytomegalovirus-associated TCR beta chains recognize cytomegalovirus antigens. The 87-base-pair reads could not distinguish some IMGT-functional V segments, including TRBV6-2 and TRBV6-3, so those segments were excluded. The authors suggested that the approach could potentially be extended to other disease states and immunological phenotypes. In a later analysis, most CMV-associated TCR beta chains were found to appear HLA-restricted, with HLA associations seemingly driven largely by CMV exposure.

The sequence links TRBV6-6 to TRBJ2-1, with the D gene call left open. Material for sequencing was PBMCs. This TCR derives from a girl under 18 in good health and CMV-seropositive. The CDR3 region has the sequence CASSYLKRVEQFF. The sequence in DNA is TGTGCCAGCAGTTACTTGAAACGGGTGGAGCAGTTCTTC.